This T cell receptor beta chain comes out of a study of CD8 T cells in ankylosing spondylitis. The CDR3 loop spans 13 amino acids. Trimming stripped 1 base from V and 7 bases from J, with 8 bases between. MiXCR, run by TCRdb on the 5' RACE reads, gives a single entry per CDR3 protein. The sample has around 340,000 distinct CDR3 sequences; about 15% are singletons. This clonotype has at least ten counts. The TCR comes from a male donor with ankylosing spondylitis or in good health (not recorded which). Sequencing was carried out using blood, either unsorted or a sorted T cell fraction (not recorded which). The chain has TRBV12-3 or TRBV12-4 and TRBJ1-5; D not certain. CDR3 coding DNA: TGTGCCAGCAGTTTAGAGCTAGGACAGCCCCAGCATTTT. Amino acid sequence: CASSLELGQPQHF.